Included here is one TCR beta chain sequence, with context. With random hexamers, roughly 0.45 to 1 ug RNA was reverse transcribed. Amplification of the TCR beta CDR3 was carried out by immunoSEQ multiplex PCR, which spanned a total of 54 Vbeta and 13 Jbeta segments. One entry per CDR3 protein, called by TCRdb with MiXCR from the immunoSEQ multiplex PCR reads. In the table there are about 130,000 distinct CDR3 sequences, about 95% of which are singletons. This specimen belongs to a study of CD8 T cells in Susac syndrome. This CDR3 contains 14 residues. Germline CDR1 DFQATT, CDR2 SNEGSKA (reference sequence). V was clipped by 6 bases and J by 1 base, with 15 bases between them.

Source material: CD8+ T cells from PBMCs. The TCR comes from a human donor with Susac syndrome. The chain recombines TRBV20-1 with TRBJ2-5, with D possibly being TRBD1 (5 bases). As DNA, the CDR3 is TGCAGTGCGAGCCAGGGATTGGGCCAAGAGACCCAGTACTTC. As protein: CSASQGLGQETQYF.